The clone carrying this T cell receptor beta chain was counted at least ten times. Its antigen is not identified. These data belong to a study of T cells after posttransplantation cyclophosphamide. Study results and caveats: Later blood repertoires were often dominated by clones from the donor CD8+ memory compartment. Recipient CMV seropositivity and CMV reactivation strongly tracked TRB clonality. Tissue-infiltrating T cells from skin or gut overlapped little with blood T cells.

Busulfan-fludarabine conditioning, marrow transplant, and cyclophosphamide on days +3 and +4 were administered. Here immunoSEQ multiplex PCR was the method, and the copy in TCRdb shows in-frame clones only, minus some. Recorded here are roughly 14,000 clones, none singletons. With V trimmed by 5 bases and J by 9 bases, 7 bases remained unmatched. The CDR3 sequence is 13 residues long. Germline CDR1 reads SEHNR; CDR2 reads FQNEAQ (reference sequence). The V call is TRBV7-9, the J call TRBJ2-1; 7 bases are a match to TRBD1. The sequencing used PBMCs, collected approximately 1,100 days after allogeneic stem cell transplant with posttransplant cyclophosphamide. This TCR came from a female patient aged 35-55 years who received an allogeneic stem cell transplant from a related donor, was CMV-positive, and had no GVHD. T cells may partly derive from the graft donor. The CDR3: CASSPRGPFEQFF. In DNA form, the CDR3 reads TGTGCCAGCAGCCCAAGGGGGCCATTTGAGCAGTTCTTC.